This T cell receptor beta chain comes out of a study of CD8 T cells in ankylosing spondylitis. This clonotype was detected many times. Its antigen is not identified. V lost 7 bases and J 6 bases, leaving 12 bases between the germline ends. The CDR3 is made up of 13 amino acids. Study-level findings and limits: Clones tied to disease were said to be significantly enriched in matched ankylosing spondylitis synovial fluid. In the blood and synovial fluid of reactive arthritis, some motif variants had been previously reported. Apparently characteristic of ankylosing spondylitis blood was a TCR beta motif (about eight highly homologous variants).

TCRdb ran MiXCR on the 5' RACE reads and lists one entry per CDR3 protein. Of a few hundred thousand distinct CDR3 sequences in the sample, over 9.5% were seen once. The sample consisted of blood, either unsorted or a sorted T cell fraction (not recorded which). This sequence originates from a male donor with ankylosing spondylitis. The chain uses TRBV12-3 or TRBV12-4 and TRBJ2-2; D gene unclear. The CDR3 DNA follows: TGTGCCAGCACCCCCGATGGGGCCGGGGAGCTGTTTTTT. The encoded protein is CASTPDGAGELFF.